This record concerns one T cell receptor beta chain sequence. Its antigen is still unknown. Base qualities are not provided; no much larger clone lies one nucleotide away. This specimen belongs to a study of tumor-infiltrating lymphocytes in primary liver carcinoma (dated by TCRdb to about 2017). Concerning the study at large: Surgical resection was performed in China between November 2015 and early 2016 on about 5 patients with histopathologically diagnosed primary liver carcinoma. A total of around 35 specimens from 5 patients, comprising some 25 tumor regions, 5 adjacent noncancerous liver tissues and 5 peripheral blood samples, were covered by TCRbeta repertoire sequencing. Repertoires from technical replicates were highly reproducible, with mean shared-clone rates around 0.87 and correlation coefficients above 0.95. Roughly 3.5 to 8 million productive TCRbeta reads were obtained per sample, and no significant difference in read depth was found between tissue types. The five patients had tumors staged T1-T3 N0M0, with maximum diameters ranging from about 4 to 11 cm. The five patients, three men and two women aged 30 to 69 years, had hepatocellular carcinoma (four) or combined HCC and intrahepatic cholangiocarcinoma (one). The study combined TCRbeta repertoire sequencing, expression microarrays and whole-exome sequencing across five regions of each liver tumor, with adjacent normal tissue and blood. Broader findings and caveats from the paper: Repertoire overlap was found to be higher between tumor regions (mean roughly 36%) than between tumor-adjacent (about 17%) or tumor-blood (around 15%) pairs, consistent with antigen-driven expansion. The top 250 clones made up a significantly larger repertoire fraction in tumors than in blood (p = 0.039). The study included only a handful of patients, and the authors note findings should be validated in a larger study. Since the samples were bulk and unsorted, there was no way to compare CD4+ and CD8+ T cell repertoires. Only the TCR beta chain was sequenced, which likely underestimates true repertoire diversity because unpaired alpha chains were not captured.

TRIzol reagent was used to extract blood RNA from unsorted whole blood, while the DNeasy Blood & Tissue kit provided the germline DNA. At the time of sampling, the patients had chronic HBV infection and had not received any treatment. Before surgery, about 4 milliliters of peripheral blood were drawn into K2EDTA tubes. A constant-region primer and ProtoScript II reverse transcriptase were used to reverse-transcribe TCRbeta-specific cDNA from about 0.55 ug total RNA. Three nested multiplex PCR rounds, following a slightly modified ARM-PCR procedure, were used to build the TCRbeta libraries. Sample barcodes and Illumina adapters were added in a final 25-cycle PCR using Deep VentR polymerase. Amplicons of 200-500 bp were gel-purified with a QIAquick gel extraction kit before sequencing. An Illumina HiSeq 2500 was used to sequence the TCRbeta amplicons, generating 250-bp paired-end reads. Processing in the source paper ran as follows. To recover full CDR3 sequences, reads were quality-trimmed using Trimmomatic v0.33 and paired reads were then merged using FLASH v1.2.11. MiGEC v1.2.1b assigned V, D and J germline segments to the rearranged TCRbeta sequences. VDJtools v1.0.0 computed clonotype statistics and Shannon-Wiener diversity indices. To cut down on sampling bias, every analysis after diversity analysis relied on just the 250 most abundant clonotypes from each sample. Through fastp at Q25 and MiXCR, TCRdb rebuilt clones from the public reads, retaining in-frame beta chains. Under each unique CDR3 protein, matching rows form one entry showing the most common genes and DNA. TCRdb's processing, not the study's, gives the V and J calls here. This sample has about 180,000 distinct CDR3 sequences in its table, and around 60% of those were observed once. The top ten constitute approximately 65% of the sample.

The origin of this receptor is a man aged 35-49 years with primary liver carcinoma and hepatitis B virus infection. Sequencing was performed on peripheral blood.

Here is the DNA: TGTGCCAGCAGCTTAAGGGCCGATCAGCCCCAGCATTTT. Its protein product is CASSLRADQPQHF. Rearrangement joined TRBV11-2 to TRBJ1-5; no D gene call is confident. The CDR3 has 13 amino acids, counting the end cysteine and phenylalanine. The read is trimmed to its CDR3 DNA, 39 bases read in frame from base 1. At the junction V is shortened by 2 bases and J by 5 bases, with 7 bases in between. The germline V gene provides CDR1 SGHAT and CDR2 FQNNGV.